This T cell receptor (beta chain) was sequenced during a study of cytomegalovirus exposure and HLA in healthy donors. Study observations and caveats: Donor immune exposure was known only as CMV serostatus.

Regarding this clone: Its antigen is not identified. The sample contains more than one DNA sequence encoding this CDR3.

CDR3 length: 15 residues. V gave up 5 bases and J gave up 6 bases; unmatched junction bases: 4. CDR1 and CDR2 from the germline V gene are SGHTA and FQGTGA. The PCR used 60 Vbeta and 13 Jbeta primers. Assay: immunoSEQ multiplex PCR; the TCRdb copy retains only in-frame clones and omits some. The sample lists fewer than 250,000 clones; around 80% were seen once. Sequenced sample: PBMCs. This chain uses TRBV7-3 with TRBJ2-1, with 13 nucleotides matching TRBD2. This receptor was taken from a man aged 18-30 years in good health and CMV-seronegative. The CDR3 DNA reads TGTGCCAGCAGCAGCGGACTAGCGGGAGTCAATGAGCAGTTCTTC. Residues: CASSSGLAGVNEQFF. Drawing the rest from reference TRBV7-3 and TRBJ2-1, the complete variable domain is GAGVSQTPSNKVTEKGKYVELRCDPISGHTALYWYRQSLGQGPEFLIYFQGTGAADDSGLPNDRFFAVRPEGSVSTLKIQRTERGDSAVYLCASSSGLAGVNEQFFGPGTRLTVL.